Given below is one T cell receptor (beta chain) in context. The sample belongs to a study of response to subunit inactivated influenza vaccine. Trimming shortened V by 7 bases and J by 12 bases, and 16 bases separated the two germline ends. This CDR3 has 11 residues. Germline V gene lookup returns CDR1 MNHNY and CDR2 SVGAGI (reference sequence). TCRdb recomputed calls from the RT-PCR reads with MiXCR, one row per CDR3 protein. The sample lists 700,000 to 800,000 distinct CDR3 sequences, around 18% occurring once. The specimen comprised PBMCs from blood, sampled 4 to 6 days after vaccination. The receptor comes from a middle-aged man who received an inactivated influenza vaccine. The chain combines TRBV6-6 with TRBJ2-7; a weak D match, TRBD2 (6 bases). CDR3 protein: CASTDGGGRYF. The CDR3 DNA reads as TGTGCCAGCACCGACGGGGGAGGCCGGTACTTC.